The next 7 T cell receptor beta chains were all read from a single sample in a study of blood T cell repertoires in COVID-19. Clones were sequenced by immunoSEQ multiplex PCR, and TCRdb holds only the in-frame ones, with some missing. Of roughly 18,000 clones detected, 75% to 95% appear once; the ten largest clones hold 6.5% to 7.5%. The sequencing input was peripheral blood. The receptors come from a human donor in a cohort sampled during active COVID-19.

J is TRBJ1-5 and V is TRBV19; D is perhaps TRBD1 (6 bases). Germline CDR1 and CDR2: LNHDA and SQIVND (reference sequence). With 4 bases removed from V and 5 bases from J, the gap between germline ends came to 9 bases. The CDR3 is 13 residues long. The CDR3: CASSTTGYQPQHF. The CDR3 bases are TGTGCCAGTAGTACAACAGGGTATCAGCCCCAGCATTTT.

This clone was counted a few times. The rearrangement links TRBV5-1 to TRBJ1-3; no definite D call. CDR3 length: 15 residues. V was clipped by 0 bases and J by 0 bases, with 7 bases between them. The germline CDR1 and CDR2 sequences are SGHRS and YFSETQ. The DNA for the CDR3 is TGCGCCAGCAGCTTGGATGGGAGCTCTGGAAACACCATATATTTT. This encodes CASSLDGSSGNTIYF.

J is TRBJ2-3 and V is TRBV7-2; D is possibly TRBD1 (5 bases). Deletions cut 3 bases from V and 5 bases from J, with 12 bases between. CDR1 and CDR2 (germline): SGHTA, FQGNSA. The CDR3 contains 14 residues. The CDR3 spells CASSFGRGGDTQYF. The CDR3, as DNA: TGTGCCAGCAGCTTCGGTAGGGGCGGAGATACGCAGTATTTT.

The genes are TRBV6-2 or TRBV6-3 and TRBJ1-1; D possibly corresponds to TRBD1 (6 bases). This CDR3 spans 11 amino acids. In germline, CDR1 is MNHEY, CDR2 SVGEGT. V was trimmed by 5 bases and J by 8 bases, leaving 9 bases between them. The CDR3 spells CASSRQGEAFF. The DNA for the CDR3 is TGTGCCAGCAGTCGGCAGGGGGAAGCTTTCTTT.

The V and J genes are TRBV25-1 and TRBJ2-5; a possible D gene is TRBD1 (6 bases). Germline CDR1 reads MGHDK; CDR2 reads SYGVNS. This CDR3 region has 14 residues. Trimming removed 2 bases from V and 5 bases from J, with 12 bases in between. In nucleotides, the CDR3 is TGTGCCAGCAGTGAAACAGGGTTCGGGGAGACCCAGTACTTC. This gives the protein CASSETGFGETQYF.

The chain combines TRBV5-1 with TRBJ2-2, with 8 bases lining up with TRBD1. Per germline, CDR1 SGHRS and CDR2 YFSETQ. The CDR3 has 14 residues. Trimming at V came to 4 bases and at J to 7 bases, leaving 6 bases not matched to a gene. CDR3 coding DNA: TGCGCCAGCAGCCCCTGGACAGGGAGCGGGGAGCTGTTTTTT. It is translated as CASSPWTGSGELFF.

This rearrangement joins TRBV5-1 to TRBJ2-7; TRBD2 might be the D (5 bases). Germline CDR1 is SGHRS and CDR2 is YFSETQ. Between the trimmed V and J ends, which lost 0 bases and 2 bases, there was a span of 21 bases. The CDR3 loop spans 18 amino acids. The CDR3 loop reads CASSLGWASQHHPYEQYF. The CDR3 region has the DNA TGCGCCAGCAGCTTGGGATGGGCTAGCCAACACCACCCCTACGAGCAGTACTTC.